Following are 27 T cell receptor beta chains from one sample sequenced in a study of regulatory T cells in long-lasting Graves disease (dated by TCRdb to the early 2020s). Interpreted using the paper, the time point label stands for: persistent/refractory GD, antithyroid drugs over 5 years with positive TRAb. For both TCR sequencing and RNA sequencing, RNA was extracted from PBMCs in TRIzol. The method was multiplex PCR. Sequenced on an Illumina HiSeq 4000. iRepertoire HTBI primers and Arm-PCR amplification of CDR3 regions were used to construct TCR beta libraries. The public reads were reanalyzed by TCRdb: fastp trimming at Q25, MiXCR alignment, in-frame beta chains only. Each CDR3 protein appears once, grouped with its most common genes and DNA. For this sample the table gives about 430,000 distinct CDR3 sequences, of which around 23% were detected only once. Roughly an eighth of the sample comes from the top ten.

This specimen consisted of peripheral blood mononuclear cells (PBMCs), obtained when the disease was refractory, from a patient treated with antithyroid drugs. All receptors derive from a female donor with Graves disease.

This clonotype occurred many times. CDR3 sequence (DNA): TGTGCCAGCAGTCTAGCGGAGAGCTCCTACGAGCAGTACTTC. This gives the protein CASSLAESSYEQYF. The J gene is TRBJ2-7, the V gene TRBV2; 7 nucleotides match TRBD2. The CDR3 extends over 14 amino acids. J gave up 0 bases and V 5 bases, and 4 bases lay outside the gene matches. Germline CDR1 reads SNHLY; CDR2 reads FYNNEI.

The table lists this clonotype with many counts. The V gene is TRBV6-4, the J gene TRBJ2-2, with D unclear. Trimming shortened V by 2 bases and J by 5 bases, and 6 bases separated the two germline ends. The germline V gene encodes CDR1 MRHNA and CDR2 SNTAGT. The CDR3 has 13 amino acids. CDR3 sequence reads: CASSDDGTGELFF. The CDR3 nucleotides are TGTGCCAGCAGTGACGACGGAACCGGGGAGCTGTTTTTT.

Many counts were recorded for this clonotype. V and J are TRBV6-1 and TRBJ1-2; D gene unclear. The CDR3 consists of 14 residues. V lost 5 bases to trimming and J lost 8 bases, with 18 bases between them. Germline CDR1 is MNHNS and CDR2 is SASEGT. CDR3 protein: CASSKNDISGGYTF. DNA of the CDR3: TGTGCCAGCAGTAAGAACGACATCAGTGGGGGCTACACCTTC.

This clonotype occurred many times. This chain joins TRBV6-1 and TRBJ2-7; D is unresolved. The germline gives CDR1 MNHNS, CDR2 SASEGT. This CDR3 has 14 residues. Trimming stripped 1 base from V and 2 bases from J, with 9 bases between. The CDR3 here is CASSEVGITYEQYF. The CDR3 nucleotides read TGTGCCAGCAGTGAAGTGGGGATCACCTACGAGCAGTACTTC.

This clonotype showed up just a few times. This chain connects TRBV6-1 to TRBJ1-5; D perhaps matches TRBD1 (5 bases). Between the trimmed V and J ends, which lost 6 bases and 1 base, there was a span of 13 bases. The CDR3 is 15 amino acids. Germline V CDR1 and CDR2: MNHNS, SASEGT. The CDR3 bases are TGTGCCAGCAGACGTATTGGGGGAAGCAATCAGCCCCAGCATTTT. Its translation is CASRRIGGSNQPQHF.

Many counts were recorded for this clonotype. The chain is built from TRBV6-1 and TRBJ2-7; 7 bases agree with TRBD2. Germline assignment: CDR1 MNHNS and CDR2 SASEGT. Trimming removed 5 bases from V and 5 bases from J; junction bases left unmatched: 9. The CDR3 is 14 amino acids. The CDR3 DNA sequence: TGTGCCAGCAGTCGGGAGGCCCGTAGAAACGAGCAGTACTTC. It is translated as CASSREARRNEQYF.

The table lists this clonotype with many counts. This chain uses TRBV28 with TRBJ2-7; D unclear. This CDR3 comprises 13 residues. CDR1 is MDHEN and CDR2 is SYDVKM in the germline V gene. Trimming removed 5 bases at V and 3 bases at J, with 11 bases between. CDR3 bases: TGTGCCAGCAGTGTAGACTCCGGCTACGAGCAGTACTTC. Translated, it gives CASSVDSGYEQYF.

This clonotype has a count of ten or more. The J gene is TRBJ2-7, the V gene TRBV27; 7 nucleotides match TRBD1. CDR3 length: 15 amino acids. Germline CDR1 MNHEY, CDR2 SMNVEV (reference sequence). Losses at the gene ends were 1 base for V and 5 bases for J; bases not matched to a gene: 8. CDR3 region: CASSLWVPGGHEQYF. In nucleotides, the CDR3 is TGTGCCAGCAGTTTATGGGTGCCAGGGGGTCACGAGCAGTACTTC.

This clonotype showed up many times. V and J are TRBV15 and TRBJ1-2; unclear D gene. V lost 0 bases to trimming and J lost 2 bases, with 13 bases between them. This CDR3 is 16 amino acids long. The germline V gene encodes CDR1 LNHNV and CDR2 YYDKDF (reference sequence). CDR3 bases: TGTGCCACCAGCAGAGAGGTCGGGCAGCTAAACTATGGCTACACCTTC. Translating it yields CATSREVGQLNYGYTF.

This clonotype has a count of ten or more. The chain combines TRBV2 with TRBJ2-2; D is unclear. CDR1 and CDR2 from the germline V gene are SNHLY and FYNNEI. The CDR3 loop spans 13 amino acids. Trimming cost V 5 bases and J 4 bases, with 8 bases left between them. The CDR3 protein is CASSSGLTGELFF. In nucleotides, the CDR3 is TGTGCCAGCAGTTCGGGTCTCACCGGGGAGCTGTTTTTT.

This clonotype was seen a handful of times. The chain's CDR3 is CATGLGNTGELFF. As DNA, the CDR3 is TGTGCGACAGGGCTGGGGAACACCGGGGAGCTGTTTTTT. The chain recombines TRBV7-9 with TRBJ2-2; 7 nucleotides match TRBD1. Germline V gives CDR1 SEHNR, CDR2 FQNEAQ (reference sequence). The length of the CDR3 is 13 residues. Full variable domain (remainder filled in from reference TRBV7-9 and TRBJ2-2): DTGVSQNPRHKITKRGQNVTFRCDPISEHNRLYWYRQTLGQGPEFLTYFQNEAQLEKSRLLSDRFSAERPKGSFSTLEIQRTEQGDSAMYLCATGLGNTGELFFGEGSRLTVL.

In its sample, this clonotype was seen many times. The J gene is TRBJ2-7, the V gene TRBV25-1; D gene unclear. Germline CDR1 MGHDK, CDR2 SYGVNS. V was pared by 2 bases and J by 2 bases, with 10 bases between. The CDR3 totals 14 residues. The CDR3 DNA sequence: TGTGCCAGCAGTGAAGTGGGCAGAACCTACGAGCAGTACTTC. As protein: CASSEVGRTYEQYF.

This clonotype was found a few times. This rearrangement joins TRBV18 to TRBJ1-2; 8 bases agree with TRBD1. Germline V CDR1 and CDR2: KGHSH, LQKENI. This CDR3 has 11 amino acids. The CDR3 nucleotides are TGTGCTACATTGACAGGGGAAGGCTACACCTTC. This encodes CATLTGEGYTF.

The chain recombines TRBV6-1 with TRBJ1-3; 8 nucleotides line up with TRBD1. The V and J ends lost 4 bases and 4 bases, in that order; junction bases with no gene match: 6. Germline V gene lookup returns CDR1 MNHNS and CDR2 SASEGT. The CDR3 has 15 amino acids. Written as DNA, the CDR3 is TGTGCCAGCAGTGCGACGCGGACAGGGGGAAACACCATATATTTT. It specifies CASSATRTGGNTIYF.

This chain joins TRBV6-1 and TRBJ2-7; possible D gene TRBD2, 6 bases. CDR1 and CDR2 from the germline V gene are MNHNS and SASEGT. Trimming stripped 4 bases from V and 2 bases from J, with 12 bases between. The CDR3 is made up of 14 amino acids. CDR3: CASSVGTVAYEQYF. The CDR3 region has the DNA TGTGCCAGCAGTGTCGGGACTGTTGCCTACGAGCAGTACTTC.

There are a few counts of this clonotype. The rearrangement joins TRBV19 to TRBJ2-1; 9 bases align to TRBD1. The CDR3 runs 14 residues. V shed 6 bases, J shed 7 bases, and the junction held 7 bases outside the gene matches. Germline-derived CDR1 and CDR2 are LNHDA and SQIVND (reference sequence). CDR3 amino acids: CASSPGQGKNEQFF. CDR3 nucleotide sequence: TGTGCCAGTAGCCCGGGACAGGGCAAAAATGAGCAGTTCTTC.

The sample holds many counts of this clonotype. The chain employs TRBV11-1 and TRBJ2-2; D gene uncertain. Per germline, CDR1 SGHAT and CDR2 FQDESV (reference sequence). This CDR3 region has 15 residues. CDR3 bases: TGTGCGACTGAATTGGGCGGAGCGAACACCGGGGAGCTGTTTTTT. Encoded protein: CATELGGANTGELFF.

This clonotype was detected many times. This sequence joins TRBV7-2 and TRBJ2-5, with a weak D call TRBD2 (6 bases). With 5 bases removed from V and 11 bases from J, the gap between germline ends came to 27 bases. The CDR3 is 16 residues long. Germline assignment: CDR1 SGHTA and CDR2 FQGNSA. In DNA, the CDR3 is TGTGCCAGCAGCGGAGCCGGATTGGCCGGGAGTGGGACTCAGTACTTC. Translation: CASSGAGLAGSGTQYF.

This clonotype was seen a few times. One end of the junction fails to match germline, which may point to a read error. V gene TRBV20-1 combines with J gene TRBJ2-5; 11 bases map to TRBD2. Germline CDR1 is DFQATT and CDR2 is SNEGSKA (reference sequence). The length of the CDR3 is 16 residues. The CDR3 DNA follows: TGCAGTGCTAGGGAACCGACTAGCGGGATGCAAGATACCCAGTACTTC. It codes for CSAREPTSGMQDTQYF.

This clonotype has just a few counts. J is TRBJ1-1 and V is TRBV27; no firm D call. V dropped 0 bases and J dropped 4 bases, with 9 bases sitting between them. Per germline, CDR1 MNHEY and CDR2 SMNVEV (reference sequence). The CDR3 is 14 residues long. CDR3 bases: TGTGCCAGCAGTTTATCGATACAGATCACTGAAGCTTTCTTT. Protein sequence: CASSLSIQITEAFF.

About this clonotype itself: A much larger clone differs from this one at a single base, so this may be a read error. The genes are TRBV27 and TRBJ2-7, with D perhaps being TRBD1 or TRBD2 (5 bases each). The V gene's germline CDR1 is MNHEY and CDR2 SMNVEV (reference sequence). The CDR3 consists of 15 residues. Between the trimmed V and J ends, which lost 0 bases and 2 bases, there was a span of 11 bases. CDR3 coding DNA: TGTGCCAGCAGTTTATCGGGGGACGGGGCCTACGAGCAGTACTTC. Its protein is CASSLSGDGAYEQYF.

The gene calls are TRBV20-1 and TRBJ1-1; D might be TRBD1 (6 bases). Germline values: CDR1 DFQATT, CDR2 SNEGSKA (reference sequence). The CDR3 is 14 amino acids. Trimming cost V 5 bases and J 1 base, with 14 bases left between them. DNA for the CDR3: TGCAGTGCTTTTACAGGGCAAAAGAACACTGAAGCTTTCTTT. Translation gives CSAFTGQKNTEAFF.

In its sample, this clonotype was seen many times. V usage is TRBV11-2 and J usage is TRBJ2-7, with no clear D. CDR1 is SGHAT and CDR2 is FQNNGV in the germline V gene. Trimming left V 4 bases short and J 3 bases short, with 13 bases between. The CDR3 runs to 14 residues. In nucleotides, the CDR3 is TGTGCCAGCAGCTACGGACGTATAAACTACGAGCAGTACTTC. Protein sequence: CASSYGRINYEQYF. Based on the CDR3 plus reference TRBV11-2 and TRBJ2-7, the full variable domain is EAGVAQSPRYKIIEKRQSVAFWCNPISGHATLYWYQQILGQGPKLLIQFQNNGVVDDSQLPKDRFSAERLKGVDSTLKIQPAKLEDSAVYLCASSYGRINYEQYFGPGTRLTVT.

The CDR3 DNA follows: TGTGCCATCCTAAACCTCGGGACAGATCCCTATAGCAATCAGCCCCAGCATTTT. Encoded protein: CAILNLGTDPYSNQPQHF. The genes are TRBV19 and TRBJ1-5; TRBD1 matches 7 bases. Germline trimming cut 10 bases from V and 0 bases from J; bases unmatched to any gene: 18. The length of the CDR3 is 18 residues. CDR1 and CDR2 from the germline V gene are LNHDA and SQIVND (reference sequence).

As regards this clonotype: This may be a read error, as it is one base from a much larger clone. This chain connects TRBV6-1 to TRBJ1-1; no definite D call. Looked up from germline, CDR1 is MNHNS and CDR2 is SASEGT. The CDR3 sequence is 8 residues long. CDR3 sequence: CASNEAFF. The CDR3 DNA follows: TGTGCCAGCAATGAAGCTTTCTTT.

This clonotype has more than one count but fewer than ten. This chain connects TRBV7-2 to TRBJ2-3; the match to TRBD2 covers 7 bases. CDR3 size: 15 residues. Germline V gene lookup returns CDR1 SGHTA and CDR2 FQGNSA. J lost 6 bases, V lost 4 bases, and 10 bases had no gene match. In nucleotides, the CDR3 is TGTGCCAGCAGCTCGCTTGCGGGAGCCCCGGATACGCAGTATTTT. Translation gives CASSSLAGAPDTQYF. Full variable domain (rest looked up from reference TRBV7-2 and TRBJ2-3): GAGVSQSPSNKVTEKGKDVELRCDPISGHTALYWYRQSLGQGLEFLIYFQGNSAPDKSGLPSDRFSAERTGGSVSTLTIQRTQQEDSAVYLCASSSLAGAPDTQYFGPGTRLTVL.

The V and J genes are TRBV12-3 or TRBV12-4 and TRBJ2-3; D not resolved. The ends were cut back, 8 bases at V and 3 bases at J, with 12 bases in the middle. The CDR3 loop spans 13 amino acids. CDR3 protein: CASGTFLTDTQYF. As DNA, the CDR3 is TGTGCCAGCGGTACTTTTTTAACAGATACGCAGTATTTT.